Listed below are T cell receptor beta chains from one sample, sequenced in a study of OX40 agonist ivuxolimab in advanced cancers. The method was immunoSEQ multiplex PCR; TCRdb's version includes in-frame clones alone and lacks a portion of them. The sample has about 72,000 clones, around 88% seen once. This sample comprised CD4+ or CD8+ T cells sorted from blood, obtained in a trial of the OX40 agonist ivuxolimab. Receptor source: an adult with an advanced solid tumor such as melanoma, head and neck, liver or kidney cancer. Both conserved end residues are part of each CDR3. Each record gives: D gene, V gene, CDR3 length, J gene, CDR3 DNA, CDR3 protein. D genes are given only for firm matches.

.,TRBV6-1,14,TRBJ2-7,TGTGCCAGCAAGGGCGGCCCAACCCCCTACGAGCAGTACTTC,CASKGGPTPYEQYF
TRBD1,TRBV5-6,14,TRBJ1-1,TGTGCCAGCAGCTTGGGAGGGGGCGGTGATGAAGCTTTCTTT,CASSLGGGGDEAFF
.,TRBV4-2,12,TRBJ1-5,TGTGCCAGCAGCCTAGCCAATCAGCCCCAGCATTTT,CASSLANQPQHF
.,TRBV4-2,16,TRBJ2-7,TGTGCCAGCAGCCAAGCGTCGGGCCAAGCGACCTACGAGCAGTACTTC,CASSQASGQATYEQYF
TRBD1,TRBV5-1,14,TRBJ1-2,TGCGCCAGCAGCTTGTCAGGGACAGGGGGTGGCTACACCTTC,CASSLSGTGGGYTF
.,TRBV29-1,14,TRBJ2-7,TGCAGCGTTCGTAGGGAGAGCGGCGTCTACGAGCAGTACTTC,CSVRRESGVYEQYF
.,TRBV10-3,14,TRBJ1-1,TGTGCCATCTCGGGGGTATCCATGAACACTGAAGCTTTCTTT,CAISGVSMNTEAFF
.,TRBV29-1,11,TRBJ2-4,TGCAGCGTCCTACAGGGAGACATTCAGTACTTC,CSVLQGDIQYF
TRBD1,TRBV6-5,13,TRBJ1-2,TGTGCCAGCGAGGGTACAGGGGGCTCTGGCTACACCTTC,CASEGTGGSGYTF
.,TRBV18,16,TRBJ1-3,TGTGCCAGCTCACCACTAGGGACCGACTCTGGAAACACCATATATTTT,CASSPLGTDSGNTIYF
TRBD2,TRBV5-1,16,TRBJ2-1,TGCGCCAGCAGCTTGGTTAGCGGGAGATCCCACAATGAGCAGTTCTTC,CASSLVSGRSHNEQFF